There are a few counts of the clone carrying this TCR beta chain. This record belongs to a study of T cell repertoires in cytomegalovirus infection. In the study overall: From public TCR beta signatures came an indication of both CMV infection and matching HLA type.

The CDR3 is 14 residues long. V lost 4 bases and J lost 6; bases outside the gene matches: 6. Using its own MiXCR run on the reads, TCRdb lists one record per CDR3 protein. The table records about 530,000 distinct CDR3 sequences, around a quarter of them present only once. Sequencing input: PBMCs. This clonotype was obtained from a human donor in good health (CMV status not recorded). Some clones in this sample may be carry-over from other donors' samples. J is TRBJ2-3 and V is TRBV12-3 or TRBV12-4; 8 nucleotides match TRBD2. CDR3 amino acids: CASSSLAVVDTQYF. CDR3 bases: TGTGCCAGCAGTTCACTAGCGGTAGTGGATACGCAGTATTTT.